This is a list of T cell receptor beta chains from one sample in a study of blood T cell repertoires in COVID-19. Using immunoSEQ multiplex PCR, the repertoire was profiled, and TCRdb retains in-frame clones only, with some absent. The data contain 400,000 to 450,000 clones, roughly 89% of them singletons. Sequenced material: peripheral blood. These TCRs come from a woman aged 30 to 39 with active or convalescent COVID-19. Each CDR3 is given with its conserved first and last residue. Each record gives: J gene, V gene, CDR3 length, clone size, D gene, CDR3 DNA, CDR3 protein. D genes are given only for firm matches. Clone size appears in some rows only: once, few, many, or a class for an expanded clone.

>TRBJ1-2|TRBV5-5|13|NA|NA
TGTGCCAGCTGTGAGGAACCGGACTATGGCTACACCTTC
CASCEEPDYGYTF
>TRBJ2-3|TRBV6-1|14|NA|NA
TGTGCCAGCAGTGAAGAACCAGCGTCAGATACGCAGTATTTT
CASSEEPASDTQYF
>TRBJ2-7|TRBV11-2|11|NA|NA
TGTGCCAGCAGCTTTGGGCCCCAGCAGTACTTC
CASSFGPQQYF
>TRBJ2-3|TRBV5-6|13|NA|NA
TGTGCCAGCAGACCGAGGGCGGAGAATACGCAGTATTTT
CASRPRAENTQYF
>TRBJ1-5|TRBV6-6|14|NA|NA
TGTGCCAGCAGTTACTCGGGCGGGAATCAGCCCCAGCATTTT
CASSYSGGNQPQHF
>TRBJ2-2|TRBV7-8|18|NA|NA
TGTGCCAGCAGCTTAGCTTCCATGGCTAGTACGAACACCGGGGAGCTGTTTTTT
CASSLASMASTNTGELFF
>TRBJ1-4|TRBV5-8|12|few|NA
TGTGCCATCAGAAGGTCGGACTCAAAACTGTTTTTT
CAIRRSDSKLFF
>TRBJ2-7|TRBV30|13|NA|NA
TGTGCCTGGAGTGTAGCGTATGAAAACGAGCAGTACTTC
CAWSVAYENEQYF
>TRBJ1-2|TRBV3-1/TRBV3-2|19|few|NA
TGTGCCAGCAGCCAAGATACTTTTGGGATCGCGGAGGTATCTGATGGCTACACCTTC
CASSQDTFGIAEVSDGYTF
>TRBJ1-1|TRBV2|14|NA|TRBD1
TGTGCCAGCAGCTCCGGGACAGAGAACACTGAAGCTTTCTTT
CASSSGTENTEAFF
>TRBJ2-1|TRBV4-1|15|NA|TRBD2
TGCGCCAGCAGCCAAGGGGGGGGACCCTACAATGAGCAGTTCTTC
CASSQGGGPYNEQFF
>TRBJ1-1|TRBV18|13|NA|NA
TGTGCCAGCAGTCGACAGACGAACACTGAAGCTTTCTTT
CASSRQTNTEAFF
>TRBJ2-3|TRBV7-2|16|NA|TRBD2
TGTGCCAGCAGCTTAGTCGGCGGGAGCTTGGGAGATACGCAGTATTTT
CASSLVGGSLGDTQYF
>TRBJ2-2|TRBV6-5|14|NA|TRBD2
TGTGCCAGCCGCCTAGCGGGAGGGACCGGGGAGCTGTTTTTT
CASRLAGGTGELFF
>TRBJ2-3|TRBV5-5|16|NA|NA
TGTGCCAGCAGCTTGGGCGCCAGGGGGAGGACAGATACGCAGTATTTT
CASSLGARGRTDTQYF
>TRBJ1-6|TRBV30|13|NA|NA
TGTGCCCAGAACTCAGGGGAAGGATCACCCCTCCACTTT
CAQNSGEGSPLHF
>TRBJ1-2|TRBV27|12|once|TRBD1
TGTGCCAGTTCGACAGGGGGGTATGGCTACACCTTC
CASSTGGYGYTF
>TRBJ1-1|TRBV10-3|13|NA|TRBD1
TGTGCCATCAGGGGACAGGGTGGCACTGAAGCTTTCTTT
CAIRGQGGTEAFF
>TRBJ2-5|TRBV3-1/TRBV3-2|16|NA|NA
TGTGCCAGCAGCCAAGATAGGAGACTAGGTGAAGAGACCCAGTACTTC
CASSQDRRLGEETQYF
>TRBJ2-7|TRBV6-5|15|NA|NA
TGTGCCAGCAGCCGTAGCGGACTCCACGGACACGAGCAGTACTTC
CASSRSGLHGHEQYF
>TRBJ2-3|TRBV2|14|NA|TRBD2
TGTGCCAGCAAGAAGACTAGCGGAACAGATACGCAGTATTTT
CASKKTSGTDTQYF
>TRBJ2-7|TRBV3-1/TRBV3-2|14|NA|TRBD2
TGTGCCAGCAGTTTCGGGAGGAACTCCTACGAGCAGTACTTC
CASSFGRNSYEQYF
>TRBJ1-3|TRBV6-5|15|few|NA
TGTGCCAGCAGCCTTCCAGGAATTGCTGGAAACACCATATATTTT
CASSLPGIAGNTIYF
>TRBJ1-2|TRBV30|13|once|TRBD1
TGTGCCTGGAGTTTACAGGGGGCGTCGGGCTACACCTTC
CAWSLQGASGYTF
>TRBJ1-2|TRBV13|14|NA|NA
TGTGCCAGCAGCTTAGGCCCGGCAGGGTATGGCTACACCTTC
CASSLGPAGYGYTF
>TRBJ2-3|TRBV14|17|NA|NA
TGTGCCAGCAGCCCCGAGGTGGCGGGCGGAGGTCTAGATACGCAGTATTTT
CASSPEVAGGGLDTQYF
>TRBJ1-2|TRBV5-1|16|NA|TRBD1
TGCGCCAGCAGCTACACCCGGACAGGAACAAACTATGGCTACACCTTC
CASSYTRTGTNYGYTF
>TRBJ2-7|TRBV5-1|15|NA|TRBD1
TGCGCCAGCAGCCTCGACCCGGGACAGTACTACGAGCAGTACTTC
CASSLDPGQYYEQYF
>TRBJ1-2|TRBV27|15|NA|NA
TGTGCCAGCAGCCCAGACAGGACTTCTAACTATGGCTACACCTTC
CASSPDRTSNYGYTF
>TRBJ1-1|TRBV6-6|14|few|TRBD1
TGTGCCAGCAGCAGGGGACAGGGGGCGACTGAAGCTTTCTTT
CASSRGQGATEAFF
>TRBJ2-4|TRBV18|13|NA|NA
TGTGCCAGCTCAGAAGGACAGCAAAACATTCAGTACTTC
CASSEGQQNIQYF
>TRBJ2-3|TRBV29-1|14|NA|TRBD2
TGCAGCGTTACTAGCGGGAATAAGGGAGATACGCAGTATTTT
CSVTSGNKGDTQYF
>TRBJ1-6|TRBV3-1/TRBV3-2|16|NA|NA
TGTGCCAGCAGCCAAGATACGAGGCCGGTCGATTCACCCCTCCACTTT
CASSQDTRPVDSPLHF
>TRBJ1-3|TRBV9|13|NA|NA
TGTGCCAGCAGGCCCAGCTCTGGAAACACCATATATTTT
CASRPSSGNTIYF
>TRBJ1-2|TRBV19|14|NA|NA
TGTGCCAGTATTCCCTACCAATATAACTATGGCTACACCTTC
CASIPYQYNYGYTF
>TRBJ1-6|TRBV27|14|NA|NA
TGTGCCAGCAGTTTGCAGGGTGGGAATTCACCCCTCCACTTT
CASSLQGGNSPLHF
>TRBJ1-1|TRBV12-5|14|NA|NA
TGTGCTAGTGGGAGCATAATCGAGAACACTGAAGCTTTCTTT
CASGSIIENTEAFF